The rows below give T cell receptor beta chains drawn from one sample of a study of T cell repertoires in aging, cancer and after chemotherapy. MiXCR was run by TCRdb on the multiplex PCR reads, yielding one entry per CDR3 protein. This sample has around 5,300 distinct CDR3 sequences; roughly a quarter occur once, and the top ten carry 7.5%. Sequencing was done on a sample of blood. The receptors originated from a human donor in good health. The CDR3 runs from the conserved cysteine through the conserved F or W. The D gene is left open where the match is weak. Size is omitted from some rows. Given values are once, few, many or a class for expanded clones.

length: 12
J: TRBJ2-1
D: .
size: medium-sized
V: TRBV28
CDR3: CASAGTYNEQFF
DNA: TGTGCCAGCGCCGGGACCTACAATGAGCAGTTCTTC

length: 16
J: TRBJ1-1
D: .
size: few
V: TRBV5-1
CDR3: CASSPMGGAWLTEAFF
DNA: TGCGCCAGCAGCCCCATGGGGGGCGCGTGGCTGACTGAAGCTTTCTTT

length: 14
J: TRBJ2-7
D: .
size: .
V: TRBV12-3/TRBV12-4
CDR3: CASSRRLLSYEQYF
DNA: TGTGCCAGCAGCCGAAGACTCCTCTCCTACGAGCAGTACTTC

length: 12
J: TRBJ2-2
D: .
size: .
V: TRBV29-1
CDR3: CSVAGGTGELFF
DNA: TGCAGCGTGGCCGGCGGAACCGGGGAGCTGTTTTTT

length: 16
J: TRBJ1-3
D: .
size: .
V: TRBV4-3
CDR3: CASSQDWRTSGNTIYF
DNA: TGCGCCAGCAGCCAAGACTGGCGCACCTCGGGAAACACCATATATTTT

length: 15
J: TRBJ2-2
D: .
size: medium-sized
V: TRBV5-4
CDR3: CASSLSGRSTGELFF
DNA: TGTGCCAGCAGCTTGTCGGGACGCTCCACCGGGGAGCTGTTTTTT

length: 13
J: TRBJ1-1
D: .
size: few
V: TRBV30
CDR3: CAWSEVVGGEAFF
DNA: TGTGCCTGGAGTGAGGTGGTTGGGGGTGAAGCTTTCTTT

length: 13
J: TRBJ1-1
D: .
size: .
V: TRBV19
CDR3: CASRVQGNTEAFF
DNA: TGTGCCAGTAGAGTCCAGGGGAACACTGAAGCTTTCTTT

length: 12
J: TRBJ1-2
D: .
size: few
V: TRBV18
CDR3: CASSPEPYGYTF
DNA: TGTGCCAGCTCACCCGAACCCTATGGCTACACCTTC

length: 15
J: TRBJ2-7
D: .
size: .
V: TRBV6-1
CDR3: CASSEEAGGSYEQYF
DNA: TGTGCCAGCAGTGAAGAGGCAGGCGGGTCCTACGAGCAGTACTTC

length: 12
J: TRBJ1-6
D: .
size: medium-sized
V: TRBV5-5
CDR3: CASSLDDSPLHF
DNA: TGTGCCAGCAGCTTGGATGATTCACCCCTCCACTTT

length: 13
J: TRBJ1-4
D: .
size: .
V: TRBV28
CDR3: CASSLSANEKLFF
DNA: TGTGCCAGCAGTTTAAGTGCTAATGAAAAACTGTTTTTT

length: 16
J: TRBJ2-1
D: TRBD2
size: medium-sized
V: TRBV27
CDR3: CASSPHTSGLYNEQFF
DNA: TGTGCCAGCAGTCCCCATACTAGCGGGCTTTACAATGAGCAGTTCTTC

length: 17
J: TRBJ1-5
D: .
size: .
V: TRBV6-1
CDR3: CASSFPSGTRSNQPQHF
DNA: TGTGCCAGCAGTTTTCCCTCCGGGACGAGAAGCAATCAGCCCCAGCATTTT

length: 17
J: TRBJ2-3
D: TRBD2
size: .
V: TRBV5-6
CDR3: CASSLWGLAGEPDTQYF
DNA: TGTGCCAGCAGCTTGTGGGGACTAGCGGGAGAACCAGATACGCAGTATTTT

length: 13
J: TRBJ1-1
D: .
size: .
V: TRBV28
CDR3: CASSFPENTEAFF
DNA: TGTGCCAGCAGTTTCCCGGAAAACACTGAAGCTTTCTTT

length: 15
J: TRBJ2-3
D: TRBD2
size: medium-sized
V: TRBV24-1
CDR3: CATSDGLAPTDTQYF
DNA: TGTGCCACCAGTGACGGACTAGCGCCCACAGATACGCAGTATTTT

length: 20
J: TRBJ2-1
D: TRBD2
size: .
V: TRBV24-1
CDR3: CATSDLTTSGSEYCRNEQFF
DNA: TGTGCCACCAGTGATCTAACTACTAGCGGGAGTGAATATTGTCGTAATGAGCAGTTCTTC

length: 15
J: TRBJ2-7
D: TRBD2
size: .
V: TRBV10-3
CDR3: CAISEPPGRGYEQYF
DNA: TGTGCCATCAGTGAGCCCCCCGGGAGGGGCTACGAGCAGTACTTC

length: 15
J: TRBJ1-1
D: TRBD1
size: few
V: TRBV6-2/TRBV6-3
CDR3: CASSIQSTGGTEAFF
DNA: TGTGCCAGCAGTATACAATCGACAGGGGGCACTGAAGCTTTCTTT